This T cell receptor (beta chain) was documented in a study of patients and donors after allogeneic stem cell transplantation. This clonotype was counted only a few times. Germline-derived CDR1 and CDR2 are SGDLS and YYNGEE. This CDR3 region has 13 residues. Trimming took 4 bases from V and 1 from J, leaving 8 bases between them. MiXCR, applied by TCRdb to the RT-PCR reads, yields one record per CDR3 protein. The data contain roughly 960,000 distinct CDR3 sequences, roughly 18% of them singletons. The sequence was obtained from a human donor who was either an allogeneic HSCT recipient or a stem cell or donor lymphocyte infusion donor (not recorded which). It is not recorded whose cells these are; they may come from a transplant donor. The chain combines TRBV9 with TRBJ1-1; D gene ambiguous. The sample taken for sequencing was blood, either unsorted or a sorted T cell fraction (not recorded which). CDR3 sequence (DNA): TGTGCCAGCAGCCCCCCAAAGAACACTGAAGCTTTCTTT. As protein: CASSPPKNTEAFF.